This T cell receptor (beta chain) comes out of a study of blood T cell repertoires in COVID-19. From germline, CDR1 is MNHEY and CDR2 SVGEGT. The CDR3 consists of 20 residues. Trimming at V came to 7 bases and at J to 0 bases, leaving 21 bases not matched to a gene. The count of this clone is one. As handled by the study authors: Reference gene primer amplification gave estimated nucleated cell counts. Measured with immunoSEQ multiplex PCR; TCRdb has only the in-frame clones, and not every one. V and J calls and clone size are copied from that table; D and trimming were computed from the DNA. The sample lists some 230,000 clones, 86% occurring once.

This TCR came from a woman in her fifties or sixties with COVID-19, enrolled during active disease. The chain joins TRBV6-2 or TRBV6-3 to TRBJ1-5; 7 nucleotides line up with TRBD1. Sequencing was carried out using peripheral blood. The CDR3 sequence is CASIPAGRGSGTYSNQPQHF. Here the CDR3 DNA reads TGTGCCAGCATCCCTGCGGGCAGGGGGTCAGGGACTTATAGCAATCAGCCCCAGCATTTT.